This TCR beta chain stems from a study of T cell repertoires in cytomegalovirus infection (dated by TCRdb to about 2019). Regarding the research as a whole: The HLA type of each donor mattered for the analysis, because public TCR beta signatures pointed to carriage of CMV infection along with the matching HLA type. What the work shows at the level of the full study, not this receptor alone: The ex vivo response was dominated by HLA-C-restricted CMV-specific TCR beta clonotypes, which also provided the single most frequent clonotype in two of eight donors. In both this cohort and an independent roughly 330-donor cohort, the cumulative frequency of public TCR beta family members distinguished carriers of CMV infection plus the relevant HLA type.

The sample holds many counts of this clonotype. The antigen this receptor binds is unknown. Base qualities are not recorded, but no much larger clone differs from it by a single base. The germline V gene supplies CDR1 SNHLY and CDR2 FYNNEI. Trimming takes 5 bases off V and 9 bases off J; junction bases not matched to a gene: 14. The CDR3 spans 17 residues, from the cysteine through the phenylalanine. Just the 51-base CDR3 DNA is kept, in frame starting at base 1. TCRdb shows the sequencer as Illumina HiSeq 1500. TCRdb applied fastp at Q25 and MiXCR to the public reads, then kept only in-frame beta chains. Identical CDR3 proteins give one entry, which carries the most common genes and DNA. The sample records around 130,000 distinct CDR3 sequences, 7.5% to 9% of which are singletons. Around 10% of the sample belongs to the ten largest clones.

This clonotype originated in a human donor in good health (CMV status not recorded). Some clones in this sample may be carry-over from other donors' samples. The chain links TRBV2 with TRBJ1-6; a stretch of 9 junction bases matches TRBD1. The sample consisted of PBMCs. The DNA reads TGTGCCAGCAGTCCAGAACCCGGGACAGGGTACCGTTCACCCCTCCACTTT. This is translated as CASSPEPGTGYRSPLHF.